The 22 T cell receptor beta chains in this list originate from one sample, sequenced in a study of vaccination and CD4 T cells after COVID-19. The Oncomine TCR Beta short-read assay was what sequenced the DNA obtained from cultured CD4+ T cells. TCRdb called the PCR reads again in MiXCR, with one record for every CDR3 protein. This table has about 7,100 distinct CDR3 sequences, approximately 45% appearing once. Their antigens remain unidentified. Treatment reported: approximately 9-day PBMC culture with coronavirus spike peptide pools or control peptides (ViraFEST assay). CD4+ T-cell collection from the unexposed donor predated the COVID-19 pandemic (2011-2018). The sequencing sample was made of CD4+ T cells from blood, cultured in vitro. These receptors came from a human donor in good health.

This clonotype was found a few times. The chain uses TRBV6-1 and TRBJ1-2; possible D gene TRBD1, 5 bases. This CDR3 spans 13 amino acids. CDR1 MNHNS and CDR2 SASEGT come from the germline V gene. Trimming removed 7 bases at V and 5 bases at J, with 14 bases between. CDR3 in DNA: TGTGCCAGCAATAGGGCAGGGAGGTATGGCTACACCTTC. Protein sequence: CASNRAGRYGYTF.

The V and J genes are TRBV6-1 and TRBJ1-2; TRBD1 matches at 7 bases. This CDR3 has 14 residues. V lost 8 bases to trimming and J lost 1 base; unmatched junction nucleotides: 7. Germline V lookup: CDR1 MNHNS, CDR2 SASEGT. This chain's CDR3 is CASLKNRGNYGYTF. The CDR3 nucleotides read TGTGCCAGCTTAAAAAACAGGGGTAACTATGGCTACACCTTC.

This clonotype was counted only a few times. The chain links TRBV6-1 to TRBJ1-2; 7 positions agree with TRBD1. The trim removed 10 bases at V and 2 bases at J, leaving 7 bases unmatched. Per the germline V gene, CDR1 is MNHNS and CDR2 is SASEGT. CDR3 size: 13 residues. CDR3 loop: CAIRDSLNYGYTF. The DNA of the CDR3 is TGTGCCATCAGGGACAGCCTCAACTATGGCTACACCTTC.

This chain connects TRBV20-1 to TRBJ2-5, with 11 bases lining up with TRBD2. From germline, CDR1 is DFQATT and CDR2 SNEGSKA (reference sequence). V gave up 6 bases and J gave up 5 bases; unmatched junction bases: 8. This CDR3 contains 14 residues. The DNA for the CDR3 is TGCAGTGCGTTAGCGGGAGGGCTTAAGGAGACCCAGTACTTC. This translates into CSALAGGLKETQYF.

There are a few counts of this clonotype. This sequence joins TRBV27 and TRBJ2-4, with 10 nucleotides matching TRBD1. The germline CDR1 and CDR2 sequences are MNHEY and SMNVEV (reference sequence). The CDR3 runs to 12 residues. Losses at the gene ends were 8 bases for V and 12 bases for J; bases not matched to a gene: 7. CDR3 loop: CASRTGTGDQYF. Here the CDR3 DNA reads TGTGCCAGCCGAACCGGGACAGGGGATCAGTACTTC.

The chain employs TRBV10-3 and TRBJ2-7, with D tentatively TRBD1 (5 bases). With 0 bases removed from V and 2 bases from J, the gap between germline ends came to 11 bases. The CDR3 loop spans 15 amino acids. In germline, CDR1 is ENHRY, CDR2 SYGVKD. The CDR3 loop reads CAISESTQGAYEQYF. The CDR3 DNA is TGTGCCATCAGTGAGTCGACTCAGGGCGCCTACGAGCAGTACTTC.

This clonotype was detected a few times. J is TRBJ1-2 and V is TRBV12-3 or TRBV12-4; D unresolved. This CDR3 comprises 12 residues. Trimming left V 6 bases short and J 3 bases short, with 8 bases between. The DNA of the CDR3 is TGTGCCAGCAGCCTTTTTTACTATGGCTACACCTTC. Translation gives CASSLFYYGYTF.

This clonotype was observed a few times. DNA for the CDR3: TGTGCCTGGGGTGGAGGGGGCACAGATACGCAGTATTTT. Translated, it gives CAWGGGGTDTQYF. The chain links TRBV30 to TRBJ2-3; D is perhaps TRBD2 (6 bases). Per the germline V gene, CDR1 is GTSNPN and CDR2 is SVGIG (reference sequence). This CDR3 comprises 13 residues. Trimming left V 5 bases short and J 1 base short, with 10 bases between.

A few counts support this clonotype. For the CDR3, the DNA is TGCAGTGCTAGAGTCCCCGACAGGGATAGCAATCAGCCCCAGCATTTT. Protein product: CSARVPDRDSNQPQHF. The chain links TRBV20-1 to TRBJ1-5, with 7 bases aligning to TRBD1. CDR1 and CDR2 from the germline V gene are DFQATT and SNEGSKA (reference sequence). The CDR3 sequence is 16 residues long. Trimming took 1 base from V and 0 from J; bases not matched to a gene: 6.

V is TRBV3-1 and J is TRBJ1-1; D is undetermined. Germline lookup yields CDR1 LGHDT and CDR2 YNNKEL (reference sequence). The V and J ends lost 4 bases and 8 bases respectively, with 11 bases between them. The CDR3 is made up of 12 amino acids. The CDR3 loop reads CASSPSGSEAFF. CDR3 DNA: TGTGCCAGCAGCCCCTCCGGCAGCGAAGCTTTCTTT. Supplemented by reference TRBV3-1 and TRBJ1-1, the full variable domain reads DTAVSQTPKYLVTQMGNDKSIKCEQNLGHDTMYWYKQDSKKFLKIMFSYNNKELIINETVPNRFSPKSPDKAHLNLHINSLELGDSAVYFCASSPSGSEAFFGQGTRLTVV.

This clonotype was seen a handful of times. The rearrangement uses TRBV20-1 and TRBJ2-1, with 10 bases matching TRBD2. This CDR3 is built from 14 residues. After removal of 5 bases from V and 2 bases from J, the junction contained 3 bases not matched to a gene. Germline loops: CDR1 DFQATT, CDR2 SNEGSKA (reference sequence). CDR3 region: CSALTSGAYNEQFF. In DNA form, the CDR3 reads TGCAGTGCTTTAACTAGCGGGGCCTACAATGAGCAGTTCTTC.

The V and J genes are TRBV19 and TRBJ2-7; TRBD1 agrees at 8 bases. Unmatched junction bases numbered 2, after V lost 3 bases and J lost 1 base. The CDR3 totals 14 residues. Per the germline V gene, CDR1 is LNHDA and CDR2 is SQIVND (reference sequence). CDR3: CASSIRGPSYEQYF. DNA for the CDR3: TGTGCCAGTAGTATCAGGGGGCCTTCCTACGAGCAGTACTTC.

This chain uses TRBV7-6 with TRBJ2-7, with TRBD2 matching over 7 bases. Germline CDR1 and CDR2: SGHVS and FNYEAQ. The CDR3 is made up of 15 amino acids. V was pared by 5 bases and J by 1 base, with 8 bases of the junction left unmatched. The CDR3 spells CASSLMASGSYEQYF. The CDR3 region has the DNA TGTGCCAGCAGCCTAATGGCTAGCGGTTCCTACGAGCAGTACTTC.

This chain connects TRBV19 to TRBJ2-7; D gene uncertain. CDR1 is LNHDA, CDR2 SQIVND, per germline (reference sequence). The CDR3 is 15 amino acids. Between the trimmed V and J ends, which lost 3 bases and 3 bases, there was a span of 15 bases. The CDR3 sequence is CASSIDRWGGYEQYF. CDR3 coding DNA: TGTGCCAGTAGTATTGACCGTTGGGGTGGCTACGAGCAGTACTTC. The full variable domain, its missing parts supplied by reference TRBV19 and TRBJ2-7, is DGGITQSPKYLFRKEGQNVTLSCEQNLNHDAMYWYRQDPGQGLRLIYYSQIVNDFQKGDIAEGYSVSREKKESFPLTVTSAQKNPTAFYLCASSIDRWGGYEQYFGPGTRLTVT.

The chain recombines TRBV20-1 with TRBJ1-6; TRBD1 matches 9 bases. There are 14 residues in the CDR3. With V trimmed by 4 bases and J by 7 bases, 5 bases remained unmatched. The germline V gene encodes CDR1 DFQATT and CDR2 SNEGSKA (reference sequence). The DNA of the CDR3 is TGCAGTGCTAAACCCGGGACAGGGAATTCACCCCTCCACTTT. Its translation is CSAKPGTGNSPLHF.

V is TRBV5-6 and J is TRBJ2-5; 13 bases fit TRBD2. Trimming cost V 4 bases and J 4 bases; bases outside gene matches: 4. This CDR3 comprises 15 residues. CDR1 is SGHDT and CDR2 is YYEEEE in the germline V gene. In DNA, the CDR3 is TGTGCCAGCAGCGCAGGACTAGCGGGGGTAGAGACCCAGTACTTC. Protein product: CASSAGLAGVETQYF.

The CDR3 nucleotides are TGTGCCAGCAGCTTCTTTTCGACAGCGGCAGGCTACACCTTC. Protein: CASSFFSTAAGYTF. V and J are TRBV7-2 and TRBJ1-2, with D possibly TRBD1 on 5 matching bases. Trimming left V 3 bases short and J 8 bases short, with 16 bases between. The CDR3 is 14 amino acids. CDR1 and CDR2 (germline): SGHTA, FQGNSA.

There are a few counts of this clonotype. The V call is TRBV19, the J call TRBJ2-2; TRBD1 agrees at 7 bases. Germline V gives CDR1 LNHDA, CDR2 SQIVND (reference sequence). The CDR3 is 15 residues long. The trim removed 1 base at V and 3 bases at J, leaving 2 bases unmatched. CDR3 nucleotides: TGTGCCAGTAGTATAGTTGGGACAGACACCGGGGAGCTGTTTTTT. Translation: CASSIVGTDTGELFF.

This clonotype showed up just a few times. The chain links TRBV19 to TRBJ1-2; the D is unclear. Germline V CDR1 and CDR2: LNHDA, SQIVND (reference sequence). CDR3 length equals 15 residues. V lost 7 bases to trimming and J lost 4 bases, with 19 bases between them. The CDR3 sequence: CASTPDPGYSYGYTF. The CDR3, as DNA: TGTGCCAGTACCCCCGACCCGGGGTACTCCTATGGCTACACCTTC.

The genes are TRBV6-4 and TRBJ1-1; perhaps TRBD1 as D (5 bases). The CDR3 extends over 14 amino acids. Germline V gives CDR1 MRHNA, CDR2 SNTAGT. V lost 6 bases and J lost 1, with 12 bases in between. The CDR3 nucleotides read TGTGCCAGCAGCCTCGACAGACAGAACACTGAAGCTTTCTTT. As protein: CASSLDRQNTEAFF.

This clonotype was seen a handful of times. CDR3 region: CASARTGGTEAFF. The CDR3 coding sequence is TGTGCCAGCGCGAGGACAGGGGGCACTGAAGCTTTCTTT. The rearrangement links TRBV6-1 to TRBJ1-1; 10 positions match TRBD1. From germline, CDR1 is MNHNS and CDR2 SASEGT. After removal of 8 bases from V and 4 bases from J, the junction contained 4 bases not matched to a gene. This CDR3 is built from 13 residues.

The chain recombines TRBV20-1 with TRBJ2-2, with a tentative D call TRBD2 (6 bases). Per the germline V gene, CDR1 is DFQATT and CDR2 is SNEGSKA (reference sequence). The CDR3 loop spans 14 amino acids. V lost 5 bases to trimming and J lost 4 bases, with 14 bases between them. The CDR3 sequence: CSAGRLVRTGELFF. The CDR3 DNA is TGCAGTGCTGGACGACTAGTTCGCACCGGGGAGCTGTTTTTT.